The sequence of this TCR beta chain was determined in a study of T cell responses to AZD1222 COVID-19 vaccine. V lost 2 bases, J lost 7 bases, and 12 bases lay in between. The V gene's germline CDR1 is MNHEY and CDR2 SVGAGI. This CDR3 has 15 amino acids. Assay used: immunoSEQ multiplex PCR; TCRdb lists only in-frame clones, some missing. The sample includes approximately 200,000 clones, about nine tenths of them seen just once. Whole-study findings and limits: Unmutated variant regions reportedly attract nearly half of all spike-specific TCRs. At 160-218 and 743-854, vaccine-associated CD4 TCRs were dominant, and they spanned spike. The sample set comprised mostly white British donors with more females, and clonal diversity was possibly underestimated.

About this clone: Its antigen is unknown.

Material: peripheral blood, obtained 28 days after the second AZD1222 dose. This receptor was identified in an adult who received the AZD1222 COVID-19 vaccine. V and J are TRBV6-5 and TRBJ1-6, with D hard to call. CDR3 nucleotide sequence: TGTGCCAGCAGTTACGAGCCAGGAGACAATTCACCCCTCCACTTT. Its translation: CASSYEPGDNSPLHF.